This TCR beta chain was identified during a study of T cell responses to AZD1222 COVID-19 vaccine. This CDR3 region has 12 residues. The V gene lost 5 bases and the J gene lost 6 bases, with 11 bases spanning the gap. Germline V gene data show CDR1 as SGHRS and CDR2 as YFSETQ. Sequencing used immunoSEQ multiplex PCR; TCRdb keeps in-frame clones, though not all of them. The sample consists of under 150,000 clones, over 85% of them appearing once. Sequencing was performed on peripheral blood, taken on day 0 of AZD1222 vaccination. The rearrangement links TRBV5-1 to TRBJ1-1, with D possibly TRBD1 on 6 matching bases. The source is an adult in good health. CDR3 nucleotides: TGCGCCAGCAGAGGGGGGGCCGCTGAAGCTTTCTTT. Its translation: CASRGGAAEAFF.